This is a list of T cell receptor beta chains from one sample in a study of PD-L1 blockade in urothelial cancer. Some clones are missing from TCRdb's copy, which holds only in-frame ones; the method was immunoSEQ multiplex PCR. This sample has 100,000 to 150,000 clones, with roughly 82% found just once. The source material was PBMCs, sampled around atezolizumab (anti-PD-L1) treatment. These receptors originate from a man in his fifties or sixties with urothelial cancer. Each CDR3 is given with its conserved first and last residue. Fields, in order: clone size, CDR3 length, D gene, J gene, V gene, CDR3 DNA, CDR3 protein. D genes are given only for firm matches. Expanded clones get a size class; other rows say once, few or many, or leave the size out.

. | 15 | TRBD1 | TRBJ1-2 | TRBV5-4 | TGTGCCAGCAGCTTCGACAGGGGGCAAAGCTATGGCTACACCTTC | CASSFDRGQSYGYTF
. | 14 | TRBD1 | TRBJ2-7 | TRBV28 | TGTGCCAGCAGCACTACAGGGGGTCATCGCGAGCAGTACTTC | CASSTTGGHREQYF
. | 13 | . | TRBJ1-5 | TRBV5-1 | TGCGCCAGCAGCCGGGACACTAATCAGCCCCAGCATTTT | CASSRDTNQPQHF
. | 16 | TRBD1 | TRBJ2-7 | TRBV28 | TGTGCCAGCAGTTATCCCCCGACAGGGGAGTCTTACGAGCAGTACTTC | CASSYPPTGESYEQYF
. | 17 | . | TRBJ1-6 | TRBV5-6 | TGTGCCAGCAGCTTATCCGGTTGGAGCTCCTATAATTCACCCCTCCACTTT | CASSLSGWSSYNSPLHF
. | 15 | TRBD1 | TRBJ2-7 | TRBV5-4 | TGTGCCAGCAGCTTGGGTGGACAGGGTACCTACGAGCAGTACTTC | CASSLGGQGTYEQYF
. | 14 | . | TRBJ1-3 | TRBV6-5 | TGTGCCAGCAGTCGGGAGCAGGGTTTTGGCACCATATATTTT | CASSREQGFGTIYF
once | 15 | . | TRBJ2-1 | TRBV7-2 | TGTGCCAGCAGCCCCAGCGGAGCCTCCTACAATGAGCAGTTCTTC | CASSPSGASYNEQFF
. | 14 | TRBD2 | TRBJ2-2 | TRBV4-2 | TGTGCCAGCAGCGTGGCGGGAGGTTCCGGGGAGCTGTTTTTT | CASSVAGGSGELFF
. | 14 | . | TRBJ1-3 | TRBV30 | TGTGCCTGGTGGTGGCAGGCGAAGGGAAACACCATATATTTT | CAWWWQAKGNTIYF
. | 16 | TRBD2 | TRBJ2-3 | TRBV5-8 | TGTGCCAGCAGTCCATCTAGCGGGGGATTCACAGATACGCAGTATTTT | CASSPSSGGFTDTQYF
once | 13 | TRBD2 | TRBJ2-7 | TRBV27 | TGTGCCAGCACAAGGACTAGCGGGAGCGAGCAGTACTTC | CASTRTSGSEQYF
. | 12 | . | TRBJ1-5 | TRBV21-1 | TGTGCCAGCAGCAAAGCGGAGGAGCCCCAGCATTTT | CASSKAEEPQHF
. | 12 | . | TRBJ2-7 | TRBV9 | TGTGCCAGCAGCCCGACAGGCTACGAGCAGTACTTC | CASSPTGYEQYF
. | 19 | . | TRBJ2-6 | TRBV7-9 | TGTGCCAGCAGCTTACAAAGGCCCCCCCCTAGTCCGGGGGCCAACGTCCTGACTTTC | CASSLQRPPPSPGANVLTF
few | 13 | . | TRBJ2-7 | TRBV4-1 | TGCGCCAGCAGCCAGCATACAGGCTCCGAGCAGTACTTC | CASSQHTGSEQYF
once | 15 | . | TRBJ1-4 | TRBV19 | TGTGCCAGTAGAGACAGGAGTGCAACTAATGAAAAACTGTTTTTT | CASRDRSATNEKLFF
few | 12 | . | TRBJ1-6 | TRBV5-4 | TGTGCCAGCAGCGGAGTCAATTCACCCCTCCACTTT | CASSGVNSPLHF
. | 16 | . | TRBJ1-1 | TRBV2 | TGTGCCAGCAGTGTCAGGGGCTCCAGGGTGAACACTGAAGCTTTCTTT | CASSVRGSRVNTEAFF